Each of the 8 T cell receptor beta chains below was sequenced from the same sample in a study of blood T cell repertoires in COVID-19. Assay used: immunoSEQ multiplex PCR; TCRdb lists only in-frame clones, some missing. The profile shows roughly 100,000 clones, 70% to 90% of them singletons. Material for sequencing was peripheral blood. The receptors derive from a young woman with acute or convalescent COVID-19.

This sequence joins TRBV5-1 and TRBJ1-1, with D possibly TRBD1 on 6 matching bases. From germline, CDR1 is SGHRS and CDR2 YFSETQ. The CDR3 is made up of 16 amino acids. The V end lost 2 bases, the J end lost 1 base, and 15 bases lay between the germline ends. The CDR3 loop is CASSLLPGHQNTEAFF. As DNA, the CDR3 is TGCGCCAGCAGCTTACTACCGGGACACCAGAACACTGAAGCTTTCTTT.

The J gene is TRBJ1-3, the V gene TRBV5-1; tentatively, D is TRBD1 (6 bases). The V end was cut by 0 bases, the J end by 4 bases, with 11 bases between. CDR1 is SGHRS, CDR2 YFSETQ, per germline. CDR3 size: 15 residues. The CDR3 loop is CASSLAWTAGNTIYF. The CDR3 nucleotides read TGCGCCAGCAGCTTGGCCTGGACAGCCGGAAACACCATATATTTT.

The chain couples TRBV5-8 to TRBJ1-6, with 8 bases that match TRBD1. Germline trimming cut 3 bases from V and 2 bases from J; bases unmatched to any gene: 4. CDR3 length: 16 residues. Germline assignment: CDR1 SGHTS and CDR2 YDEGEE. CDR3 sequence (DNA): TGTGCCAGCAGCTCCAGGGGGCGCGCCTATAATTCACCCCTCCACTTT. This sequence encodes CASSSRGRAYNSPLHF.

This chain links TRBV28 with TRBJ2-7, with TRBD1 matching 7 bases. Trimming removed 11 bases from V and 2 bases from J; junction bases left unmatched: 12. Looked up from germline, CDR1 is MDHEN and CDR2 is SYDVKM. This CDR3 comprises 14 residues. The CDR3: CAYSPGTDPYEQYF. The CDR3 nucleotides read TGTGCCTACTCCCCCGGGACAGATCCCTACGAGCAGTACTTC. The whole variable domain, remainder taken from reference TRBV28 and TRBJ2-7, is DVKVTQSSRYLVKRTGEKVFLECVQDMDHENMFWYRQDPGLGLRLIYFSYDVKMKEKGDIPEGYSVSREKKERFSLILESASTNQTSMYLCAYSPGTDPYEQYFGPGTRLTVT.

The genes are TRBV11-3 and TRBJ1-2; 10 nucleotides line up with TRBD1. From germline, CDR1 is SGHNT and CDR2 YENEEA. This CDR3 has 16 amino acids. The V segment lost 6 bases and the J segment 6 bases; nucleotides outside the gene matches: 13. CDR3 in amino acids: CASRPIRQGARDGYTF. The DNA for the CDR3 is TGTGCCAGCAGGCCCATTCGACAGGGGGCGCGCGATGGCTACACCTTC.

The rearrangement joins TRBV13 to TRBJ1-5; 8 bases map to TRBD1. After removal of 5 bases from V and 4 bases from J, the junction contained 4 bases not matched to a gene. In germline, CDR1 is PRHDT, CDR2 FYEKMQ (reference sequence). This CDR3 region has 14 residues. The chain's CDR3 is CASSPRGQNQPQHF. CDR3 DNA sequence: TGTGCCAGCAGCCCCAGGGGGCAGAATCAGCCCCAGCATTTT.

The rearrangement links TRBV4-1 to TRBJ2-7; 8 bases align to TRBD1. The ends lost 4 bases at V and 5 bases at J; junction bases unmatched: 10. There are 15 residues in the CDR3. Germline CDR1 is MGHRA and CDR2 is YSYEKL. CDR3 amino acids: CASSRIDRGLDEQYF. As DNA, the CDR3 is TGCGCCAGCAGCCGAATAGACAGGGGCCTCGACGAGCAGTACTTC.

The gene calls are TRBV9 and TRBJ2-1, with D possibly being TRBD1 (6 bases). Germline CDR1 is SGDLS and CDR2 is YYNGEE. This CDR3 is 14 amino acids long. The V gene lost 4 bases and the J gene lost 7 bases, with 15 bases spanning the gap. The CDR3 DNA reads TGTGCCAGCAGCCCCCCGCAGGGGTGGAATGAGCAGTTCTTC. Its translation is CASSPPQGWNEQFF. The variable domain in full, completed from reference TRBV9 and TRBJ2-1, reads DSGVTQTPKHLITATGQRVTLRCSPRSGDLSVYWYQQSLDQGLQFLIQYYNGEERAKGNILERFSAQQFPDLHSELNLSSLELGDSALYFCASSPPQGWNEQFFGPGTRLTVL.